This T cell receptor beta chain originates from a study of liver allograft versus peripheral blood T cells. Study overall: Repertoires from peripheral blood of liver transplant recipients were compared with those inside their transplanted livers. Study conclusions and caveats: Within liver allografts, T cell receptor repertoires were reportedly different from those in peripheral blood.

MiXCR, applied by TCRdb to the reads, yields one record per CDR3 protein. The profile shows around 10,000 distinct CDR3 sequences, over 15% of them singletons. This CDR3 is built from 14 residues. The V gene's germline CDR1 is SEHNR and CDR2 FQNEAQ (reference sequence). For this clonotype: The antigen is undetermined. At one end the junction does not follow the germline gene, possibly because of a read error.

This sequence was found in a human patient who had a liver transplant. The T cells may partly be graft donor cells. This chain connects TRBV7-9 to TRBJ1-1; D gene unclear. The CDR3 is CASSLAGLNTEDFF. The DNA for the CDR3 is TGTGCCAGCAGCTTAGCGGGGTTGAACACTGAAGATTTCTTT.